The 32 T cell receptor beta chains given below trace back to one sample, sequenced in a study of T cell responses to AZD1222 COVID-19 vaccine. Sequencing used immunoSEQ multiplex PCR; TCRdb keeps in-frame clones, though not all of them. The top ten clones hold 4% to 5% of a sample with about 140,000 clones, 89% of them seen once. The material was peripheral blood, obtained on day 0 of AZD1222 vaccination. The receptors here all came from an adult in good health.

This clone was counted a single time. CDR3 sequence reads: CASSPLGPANTEAFF. The CDR3 DNA is TGTGCCAGCTCACCATTGGGACCCGCGAACACTGAAGCTTTCTTT. The rearrangement links TRBV18 to TRBJ1-1; tentatively, D is TRBD1 (5 bases). V lost 2 bases, J lost 1 base, and 11 bases lay in between. There are 15 residues in the CDR3. The germline gives CDR1 KGHSH, CDR2 LQKENI.

This clone was picked up a small number of times. The V call is TRBV6-1, the J call TRBJ2-7; either TRBD1 or TRBD2 may fit D (5 bases each). The CDR3 loop spans 13 amino acids. V lost 3 bases and J lost 4, with 10 bases in between. Germline loops: CDR1 MNHNS, CDR2 SASEGT. CDR3 coding DNA: TGTGCCAGCAGTGATGGGGGACGGTACGAGCAGTACTTC. Translation gives CASSDGGRYEQYF.

The chain links TRBV7-2 to TRBJ1-2; TRBD1 matches 9 bases. V gave up 1 base and J gave up 7 bases; unmatched junction bases: 1. The germline V gene encodes CDR1 SGHTA and CDR2 FQGNSA. The CDR3 spans 13 residues. The CDR3: CASSLGTGVGYTF. CDR3 sequence (DNA): TGTGCCAGCAGCTTAGGGACAGGGGTTGGCTACACCTTC.

The chain uses TRBV18 and TRBJ1-3; 7 bases match TRBD1. Germline CDR1 KGHSH, CDR2 LQKENI. Losses at the gene ends were 4 bases for V and 0 bases for J; bases not matched to a gene: 6. The CDR3 runs to 16 residues. This CDR3 is CASSRDSASSGNTIYF. The CDR3 DNA reads TGTGCCAGCTCACGGGACAGTGCAAGCTCTGGAAACACCATATATTTT.

V is TRBV27 and J is TRBJ2-4, with 7 positions matching TRBD2. Germline V CDR1 and CDR2: MNHEY, SMNVEV (reference sequence). CDR3 length: 15 amino acids. Losses at the gene ends were 1 base for V and 5 bases for J; bases not matched to a gene: 5. DNA of the CDR3: TGTGCCAGCAGTTTATGGCCTAGCGGCGAAAACATTCAGTACTTC. This translates into CASSLWPSGENIQYF.

Details on this clone: The sample carries other DNA sequences with the same CDR3. The V gene is TRBV4-1, the J gene TRBJ2-3; no firm D call. From germline, CDR1 is MGHRA and CDR2 YSYEKL. CDR3 size: 12 residues. V dropped 1 base and J dropped 6 bases, with 5 bases sitting between them. This chain's CDR3 is CASSQVGDTQYF. DNA of the CDR3: TGCGCCAGCAGCCAAGTGGGGGATACGCAGTATTTT.

The rearrangement links TRBV12-5 to TRBJ1-2; D is undetermined. The germline V gene has CDR1 LGHNT and CDR2 FRNRAP. The V end was cut by 0 bases, the J end by 0 bases, with 14 bases between. CDR3 length: 17 amino acids. CDR3 coding DNA: TGTGCTAGTGGTTTGGTACTAAGTAGACGGACTAACTATGGCTACACCTTC. Translated: CASGLVLSRRTNYGYTF.

The chain's CDR3 is CASSYSTGLGETQYF. The DNA of the CDR3 is TGTGCCAGCAGTTACTCGACGGGTCTCGGGGAGACCCAGTACTTC. The chain carries TRBV6-5 and TRBJ2-5; no clear D gene. Germline V gene sequence: CDR1 MNHEY, CDR2 SVGAGI. The CDR3 runs to 15 residues. Trimming took off 0 bases at V and 5 bases at J, with 13 bases between the two ends.

V usage is TRBV30 and J usage is TRBJ2-3; the D gene is possibly TRBD2 (5 bases). The CDR3 totals 14 residues. V dropped 0 bases and J dropped 2 bases, with 9 bases sitting between them. Germline loops: CDR1 GTSNPN, CDR2 SVGIG (reference sequence). CDR3 nucleotides: TGTGCCTGGAGTGTACAGCGGCTCACAGATACGCAGTATTTT. Amino acids: CAWSVQRLTDTQYF.

The chain recombines TRBV7-2 with TRBJ1-2; no clear D gene. Germline values: CDR1 SGHTA, CDR2 FQGNSA. CDR3 length: 13 amino acids. V was cut by 1 base and J by 0 bases, with 3 bases left in between. The CDR3, as DNA: TGTGCCAGCAGCTTAGAGCCTAACTATGGCTACACCTTC. This gives the protein CASSLEPNYGYTF.

The chain employs TRBV6-4 and TRBJ1-1; 7 bases fit TRBD1. V was pared by 6 bases and J by 5 bases, with 9 bases of the junction left unmatched. The CDR3 totals 14 residues. Germline lookup yields CDR1 MRHNA and CDR2 SNTAGT. The CDR3 DNA reads as TGTGCCAGCAGCGACAGGGTTGGGGGTACTGAAGCTTTCTTT. Its translation is CASSDRVGGTEAFF.

The J gene is TRBJ1-2, the V gene TRBV28; D might be TRBD1 (6 bases). This CDR3 is 14 amino acids long. In germline, CDR1 is MDHEN, CDR2 SYDVKM. Trimming took 8 bases from V and 0 from J, leaving 13 bases between them. This CDR3 is CASSRGGSNYGYTF. The CDR3 bases are TGTGCCAGCTCACGAGGGGGTTCTAACTATGGCTACACCTTC.

The rearrangement uses TRBV5-1 and TRBJ1-4, with a possible D match to TRBD1 (6 bases). Looked up from germline, CDR1 is SGHRS and CDR2 is YFSETQ. The CDR3 is 14 residues long. V lost 3 bases, J lost 5 bases, and 11 bases lay in between. Written as DNA, the CDR3 is TGCGCCAGCAGCTCGGACAGCCAAAATGAAAAACTGTTTTTT. Its translation: CASSSDSQNEKLFF.

This chain connects TRBV5-1 to TRBJ1-4, with D maybe TRBD1 (6 bases). In germline, CDR1 is SGHRS, CDR2 YFSETQ. Trimming cost V 0 bases and J 8 bases, with 11 bases left between them. The CDR3 length is 14 residues. CDR3 nucleotide sequence: TGCGCCAGCAGCTTGGGGGGGCCTGGGGAAAAACTGTTTTTT. Protein sequence: CASSLGGPGEKLFF.

The V call is TRBV5-1, the J call TRBJ2-5; D gene unclear. CDR1 and CDR2 (germline): SGHRS, YFSETQ. The CDR3 runs to 11 residues. Trimming took 2 bases from V and 4 from J, leaving 3 bases between them. Here the CDR3 DNA reads TGCGCCAGCAGCTTTAGAGAGACCCAGTACTTC. This codes for CASSFRETQYF.

The gene calls are TRBV30 and TRBJ1-3; D is ambiguous. The germline CDR1 and CDR2 sequences are GTSNPN and SVGIG (reference sequence). V lost 4 bases and J lost 0, with 16 bases in between. The CDR3 loop spans 16 amino acids. CDR3 loop: CAWNSHQGSSGNTIYF. In DNA, the CDR3 is TGTGCCTGGAATTCCCATCAAGGGAGCTCTGGAAACACCATATATTTT.

The V and J genes are TRBV10-2 and TRBJ1-6; 9 bases align to TRBD1. The germline gives CDR1 WSHSY, CDR2 SAAADI. The junction had 18 bases not matched to a gene; V was cut back by 5 bases and J by 10 bases. The CDR3 contains 18 residues. The CDR3 nucleotides read TGCGCCAGCAGTTTTTCCCCGGGACAGGGCCAGTTGGACTCACCCCTCCACTTT. The encoded protein is CASSFSPGQGQLDSPLHF.

V gene TRBV11-2 combines with J gene TRBJ1-3; perhaps TRBD1 as D (6 bases). Trimming took off 0 bases at V and 0 bases at J, with 9 bases between the two ends. Germline assignment: CDR1 SGHAT and CDR2 FQNNGV. The CDR3 is 16 residues long. CDR3 sequence: CASSLDYRASGNTIYF. In DNA, the CDR3 is TGTGCCAGCAGCTTAGATTACAGGGCCTCTGGAAACACCATATATTTT.

The chain couples TRBV5-1 to TRBJ1-2; D possibly corresponds to TRBD1 (5 bases). Trimming pared 3 bases from V and 4 bases from J, leaving 10 bases between. The germline CDR1 and CDR2 sequences are SGHRS and YFSETQ. This CDR3 has 13 amino acids. The CDR3 coding sequence is TGCGCCAGCAGCTCCCGGGACCTCTATGGCTACACCTTC. Translating gives CASSSRDLYGYTF.

The V and J genes are TRBV4-2 and TRBJ1-2; D not certain. The germline gives CDR1 LGHNA, CDR2 YNFKEQ. Trimming pared 1 base from V and 7 bases from J, leaving 13 bases between. This CDR3 contains 14 residues. In DNA, the CDR3 is TGTGCCAGCAGCCAAGCCACAGATTTTGGTGGCTACACCTTC. It yields the protein CASSQATDFGGYTF.

On this clone: The junction does not match germline at one end; this may be a read error. The V and J genes are TRBV7-7 and TRBJ2-5; the match to TRBD1 covers 8 bases. Germline V gene sequence: CDR1 SSHAT, CDR2 FNYEAQ (reference sequence). The CDR3 length is 15 residues. The CDR3 reads CASSSNRGKKETQYF. The CDR3, as DNA: TGTGCTAGCAGCTCCAACAGGGGGAAAAAAGAGACCCAGTACTTC. Complete variable domain (other parts from reference TRBV7-7 and TRBJ2-5): GAGVSQSPRYKVTKRGQDVTLRCDPISSHATLYWYQQALGQGPEFLTYFNYEAQPDKSGLPSDRFSAERPEGSISTLTIQRTEQRDSAMYRCASSSNRGKKETQYFGPGTRLLVL.

The genes are TRBV6-4 and TRBJ2-2, with D perhaps matching TRBD2 (5 bases). This CDR3 region has 13 residues. The germline gives CDR1 MRHNA, CDR2 SNTAGT. Trimming cost V 3 bases and J 4 bases, with 6 bases left between them. The CDR3 nucleotides read TGTGCCAGCAGTGATGGAGGCACCGGGGAGCTGTTTTTT. Amino acid sequence: CASSDGGTGELFF.

This clone was detected only once. CDR3 nucleotides: TGTGCCAGCAGCTTGGCTCAGAACACTGAAGCTTTCTTT. Encoded protein: CASSLAQNTEAFF. This chain joins TRBV5-8 and TRBJ1-1; no reliable D call. This CDR3 contains 13 residues. Germline V lookup: CDR1 SGHTS, CDR2 YDEGEE. The V and J ends lost 0 bases and 1 base respectively, with 4 bases between them.

This rearrangement joins TRBV5-1 to TRBJ2-5; D is uncertain. Deletions cut 2 bases from V and 3 bases from J, with 11 bases between. The CDR3 is made up of 14 amino acids. Germline V lookup: CDR1 SGHRS, CDR2 YFSETQ. Written as DNA, the CDR3 is TGCGCCAGCAGCTTAAACACCCTCGAAGAGACCCAGTACTTC. Translating it yields CASSLNTLEETQYF.

The chain employs TRBV15 and TRBJ2-2, with 9 bases that match TRBD2. This CDR3 has 17 residues. V lost 2 bases and J lost 6; bases outside the gene matches: 10. Per the germline V gene, CDR1 is LNHNV and CDR2 is YYDKDF (reference sequence). DNA for the CDR3: TGTGCCACCAGCAGAACTGGACTAGCGAGATACGCCGGGGAGCTGTTTTTT. As protein: CATSRTGLARYAGELFF. The full variable domain, rest sourced from reference TRBV15 and TRBJ2-2, is DAMVIQNPRYQVTQFGKPVTLSCSQTLNHNVMYWYQQKSSQAPKLLFHYYDKDFNNEADTPDNFQSRRPNTSFCFLDIRSPGLGDTAMYLCATSRTGLARYAGELFFGEGSRLTVL.

The chain joins TRBV3-1 (or the pseudogene TRBV3-2) to TRBJ1-1, with unresolved D. The ends were cut back, 0 bases at V and 11 bases at J, with 13 bases in the middle. Germline CDR1 and CDR2: LGHDT and YNNKEL (reference sequence). The CDR3 contains 13 residues. The CDR3 region has the DNA TGTGCCAGCAGCCAAGATATGGGCTCCGGTGCTTTCTTT. Amino acids: CASSQDMGSGAFF.

This rearrangement joins TRBV9 to TRBJ2-1; 9 bases are a match to TRBD2. CDR1 SGDLS and CDR2 YYNGEE come from the germline V gene. CDR3 size: 18 residues. V dropped 5 bases and J dropped 0; count of bases not matched to a gene: 12. The CDR3 nucleotides are TGTGCCAGCAGTTCACGTGGGACTAGCTCCAGCTCCTACAATGAGCAGTTCTTC. It encodes CASSSRGTSSSSYNEQFF.

This chain uses TRBV10-3 with TRBJ2-7; 9 bases map to TRBD2. The germline V gene encodes CDR1 ENHRY and CDR2 SYGVKD. The trim removed 5 bases at V and 4 bases at J, leaving 12 bases unmatched. The CDR3 is made up of 16 amino acids. CDR3 loop: CAISSSGASGTYEQYF. In nucleotides, the CDR3 is TGTGCCATCAGTTCGAGTGGGGCTAGCGGGACGTACGAGCAGTACTTC.

The genes are TRBV27 and TRBJ2-1; 13 nucleotides match TRBD2. With V trimmed by 4 bases and J by 2 bases, 8 bases remained unmatched. The length of the CDR3 is 18 residues. Germline CDR1 and CDR2: MNHEY and SMNVEV (reference sequence). CDR3 nucleotides: TGTGCCAGCAGTTCCTGGACTAGCGGGAGTTTCACCTACAATGAGCAGTTCTTC. Amino acid sequence: CASSSWTSGSFTYNEQFF.

The gene calls are TRBV3-1 (or the pseudogene TRBV3-2) and TRBJ2-7; D gene ambiguous. Per germline, CDR1 LGHDT and CDR2 YNNKEL (reference sequence). V was pared by 4 bases and J by 4 bases, with 11 bases between. The CDR3 length is 13 residues. Here the CDR3 reads CASSRRALYEQYF. The CDR3 region has the DNA TGTGCCAGCAGCCGTAGGGCCCTTTACGAGCAGTACTTC.

The genes are TRBV4-1 and TRBJ2-7, with unresolved D. The germline V gene has CDR1 MGHRA and CDR2 YSYEKL. V lost 4 bases to trimming and J lost 2 bases, with 6 bases between them. The CDR3 contains 12 residues. CDR3 loop: CASSRDAYEQYF. Written as DNA, the CDR3 is TGCGCCAGCAGCCGGGATGCCTACGAGCAGTACTTC.

Here the CDR3 reads CASSLWGRGSTDTQYF. CDR3 DNA sequence: TGTGCCAGCAGCTTATGGGGACGGGGCAGCACAGATACGCAGTATTTT. The chain employs TRBV7-2 and TRBJ2-3; D tentatively fits TRBD1 or TRBD2 (5 bases each). CDR3 length: 16 amino acids. Trimming stripped 2 bases from V and 0 bases from J, with 12 bases between. The germline CDR1 and CDR2 sequences are SGHTA and FQGNSA.